This TCR beta chain was retrieved from a study of blood T cell repertoires in COVID-19. Study at large: The United States, Italy and Spain were the sources of the acute and convalescent COVID-19 samples. The analysed material was cDNA or gDNA that came from T cells, B-cell-depleted T cells, or PBMCs.

Original data processing: Scientists estimated how many nucleated cells there were by amplifying reference gene primers. Using immunoSEQ multiplex PCR, the repertoire was profiled, and TCRdb retains in-frame clones only, with some absent. From that table come the V and J calls and clone size; the DNA was used to work out D and trimming. The profile shows 85,000 to 95,000 clones, 60% to 85% of them singletons. Germline CDR1 is SNHLY and CDR2 is FYNNEI. The CDR3 covers 15 residues. J lost 1 base, V lost 5 bases, and 6 bases had no gene match. Sequenced input: peripheral blood. The receptor comes from a man aged 65-85 years with acute or convalescent COVID-19. The chain carries TRBV2 and TRBJ1-2, with 8 bases lining up with TRBD1. The CDR3 protein is CASSTRQGSNYGYTF. For the CDR3, the DNA is TGTGCCAGCAGTACCAGACAGGGGAGTAACTATGGCTACACCTTC.